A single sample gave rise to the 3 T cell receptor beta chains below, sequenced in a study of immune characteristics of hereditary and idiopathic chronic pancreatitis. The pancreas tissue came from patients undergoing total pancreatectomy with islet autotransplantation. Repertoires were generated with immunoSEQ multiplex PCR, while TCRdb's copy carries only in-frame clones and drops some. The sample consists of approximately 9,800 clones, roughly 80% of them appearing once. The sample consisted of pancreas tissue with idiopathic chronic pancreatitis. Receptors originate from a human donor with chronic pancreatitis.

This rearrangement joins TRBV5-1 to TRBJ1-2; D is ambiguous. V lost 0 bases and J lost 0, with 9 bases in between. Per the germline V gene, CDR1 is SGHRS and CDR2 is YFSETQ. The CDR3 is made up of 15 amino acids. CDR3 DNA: TGCGCCAGCAGCTTGGGCCCAGGCCCTAACTATGGCTACACCTTC. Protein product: CASSLGPGPNYGYTF.

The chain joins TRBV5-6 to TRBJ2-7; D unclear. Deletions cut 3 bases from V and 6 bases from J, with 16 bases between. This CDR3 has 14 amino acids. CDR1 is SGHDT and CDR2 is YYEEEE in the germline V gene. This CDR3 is CASSSQSTTLEQYV. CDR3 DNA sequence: TGTGCCAGCAGCTCACAGTCAACTACCCTCGAGCAGTACGTC.

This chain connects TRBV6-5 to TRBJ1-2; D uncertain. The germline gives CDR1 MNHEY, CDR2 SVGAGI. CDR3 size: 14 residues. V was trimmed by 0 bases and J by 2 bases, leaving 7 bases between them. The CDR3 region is CASSYSRANYGYTF. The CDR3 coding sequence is TGTGCCAGCAGTTACTCCCGGGCGAACTATGGCTACACCTTC.